This T cell receptor (beta chain) emerged from a study of blood T cells in healthy people across ages. Per germline, CDR1 MNHEY and CDR2 SVGAGI. V lost 6 bases and J lost 8, with 15 bases in between. This CDR3 comprises 13 residues. For the second PCR, which ran for about 6 to 11 cycles, a sample-barcoded 5' primer and a J-beta primer mix were used. The authors tagged each cDNA molecule using a template-switch adaptor with 12 random nucleotides. From the 5' RACE reads, TCRdb called clonotypes with MiXCR, one entry per CDR3 protein. The profile shows 750,000 to 950,000 distinct CDR3 sequences, just under 30% of them singletons. Separately, the same data were catalogued under a study of T cells of mothers and their children.

The chain links TRBV6-5 to TRBJ2-3, with D possibly matching TRBD1 (7 bases). The clonotype comes from a woman aged 35 to 49 in good health. What was sequenced was blood. CDR3 residues: CASSQGGGVTQYF. The CDR3 DNA sequence: TGTGCCAGCAGCCAGGGGGGCGGCGTTACGCAGTATTTT.